A selection of T cell receptor beta chains follows, all from one sample in a study of blood T cell repertoires in COVID-19. The repertoire was sequenced with immunoSEQ multiplex PCR; TCRdb's copy has only in-frame clones and lacks some. The sample holds 99,000 or so clones; roughly nine tenths are singletons and the top ten take approximately 5.1%. What was sequenced was peripheral blood. The receptor set was obtained from a human donor in a cohort sampled during active COVID-19. Both conserved end residues are part of each CDR3.

TRBJ2-2,TRBV6-1,CASSGGTSGRARYTGELFF
TRBJ1-5,TRBV3-1/TRBV3-2,CASSPKSRNQPQHF
TRBJ1-5,TRBV5-1,CASSFSGAGNQPQHF
TRBJ2-1,TRBV2,CASRAQGYTYNEQFF
TRBJ2-7,TRBV18,CASSPRGPPTEQYF
TRBJ2-5,TRBV5-1,CASSRLDSSETQYF
TRBJ2-1,TRBV10-3,CAISESKGWQFF
TRBJ2-5,TRBV4-1,CASSQDRGLNQETQYF
TRBJ1-4,TRBV7-6,CASSHQTGNTNEKLFF
TRBJ1-1,TRBV6-4,CASSDGREGTEAFF
TRBJ2-7,TRBV11-2,CASSLTQGGSYEQYF